Sequencing of this T cell receptor beta chain was carried out in a study of blood T cell repertoires in COVID-19 (dated by TCRdb to 2018 to 2020). Study-wide context: Samples from collaborators originated in the United States, Italy and Spain and spanned both the acute and convalescent phases of COVID-19. The prospective study material was composed of cDNA or gDNA derived from T cells, B-cell-depleted T cells, or PBMCs. The samples were drawn from the first 160 participants of the ongoing ImmuneRACE study and from 950 to 1,500 subjects provided by 6 global collaborators. Subjects who had been exposed to COVID-19, were actively infected with it, or had recovered from it provided the deeply sampled blood TCRbeta repertoires that made up the dataset. The repertoires were released in a freely available public database intended as a resource for research on the immune response to SARS-CoV-2. A de-identified subject ID, COVID-19 status, age in years and sex were almost always included in the sample metadata. Where available, HLA class I and class II types were obtained from metadata supplied by the sample provider rather than from assay-based typing.

The immunoSEQ Assay, a bias-controlled multiplex PCR, was used to amplify TCRbeta CDR3 regions from genomic DNA. The study's own analysis went as follows. The number of nucleated cells in each sample was estimated by amplification of reference gene primers within the assay. To quantify the absolute abundance of each unique TCRbeta CDR3 rearrangement, sequence reads were collapsed and filtered. For each sample, productive Simpson clonality was calculated as the square root of Simpson's diversity index over productive rearrangements. The clones in this table, taken by TCRdb from immuneACCESS, are in-frame only. Not every clone is retained; where verified, under half of the shortfall comes from an unresolved V gene, and the cause of the rest is unknown. V and J calls and clone size are as listed in that table; D and trimming were resolved from the DNA. The sample records some 140,000 clones, about 89% of which are singletons. The ten largest account for about 0.57% of the sample.

The collaborating institutions used their own protocols to collect whole blood in K2EDTA tubes. For TCRbeta analysis, collaborators shipped samples as frozen whole blood, isolated PBMCs, or DNA extracted from either of those sample types. The CDR3 goes from the cysteine to the phenylalanine over 15 residues. Of all the DNA, just the CDR3 is kept, 45 bases in frame from base 1. At the junction V is shortened by 3 bases and J by 1 base, with 9 bases in between. CDR1 and CDR2 (SGHTA, FQGNSA) derive from the germline V gene. General findings and caveats noted by the study authors: The amount of clinical and demographic metadata varied by source and participant and was provided uncurated.

Worth noting for this clone: Its antigen remains undetermined. Per-nucleotide qualities are absent, and no much larger clonotype sits a single base away.

In this chain, TRBV7-2 is recombined with TRBJ2-2; the D segment cannot be called with confidence. The TCR was taken from a man aged 50-59 years with acute or convalescent COVID-19. Sequenced: peripheral blood. The CDR3 has the sequence CASSFKPVNTGELFF. The DNA is as follows: TGTGCCAGCAGCTTCAAGCCCGTGAACACCGGGGAGCTGTTTTTT.